A selection of T cell receptor beta chains follows, all from one sample in a study of cytomegalovirus exposure and HLA in healthy donors. Here immunoSEQ multiplex PCR was the method, and the copy in TCRdb shows in-frame clones only, minus some. The table includes 95,000 to 150,000 clones, approximately 72% detected once. Sequencing was carried out using PBMCs. Every receptor here comes from a man aged 18 to 29 in good health and CMV-seronegative. The CDR3 runs from the conserved cysteine through the conserved F or W. The D gene is left open where the match is weak. A clone size is listed for some rows: how often the clone was seen (once, few, many), or a class if it is expanded.

>TRBV28|TRBJ2-3|-|-
CASRNWVGLTDTQYF
TGTGCCAGCAGGAATTGGGTTGGACTAACGGATACGCAGTATTTT
>TRBV5-1|TRBJ2-1|-|TRBD1
CASSPPGTGGYEQFF
TGCGCCAGCAGCCCCCCCGGGACAGGGGGCTATGAGCAGTTCTTC
>TRBV9|TRBJ1-1|-|-
CASSVGGVGGTEAFF
TGTGCCAGCAGCGTAGGAGGGGTGGGGGGCACTGAAGCTTTCTTT
>TRBV30|TRBJ1-4|-|-
CAVGRTTNEKLFF
TGTGCCGTAGGGAGGACAACTAATGAAAAACTGTTTTTT
>TRBV27|TRBJ1-1|-|-
CASSSTSNTEAFF
TGTGCCAGCAGTTCAACAAGTAACACTGAAGCTTTCTTT
>TRBV29-1|TRBJ2-3|-|-
CSVGSRFGTDTQYF
TGCAGCGTTGGGTCTAGGTTCGGCACAGATACGCAGTATTTT
>TRBV9|TRBJ1-5|-|-
CASSVGGGGNQPQHF
TGTGCCAGCAGCGTAGGAGGGGGGGGGAATCAGCCCCAGCATTTT
>TRBV5-1|TRBJ1-1|-|-
CASSTGQCEAFF
TGCGCCAGCAGCACAGGACAGTGTGAAGCTTTCTTT
>TRBV19|TRBJ2-3|-|-
CASSIGGRVTDTQYF
TGTGCCAGTAGTATTGGAGGCCGGGTCACAGATACGCAGTATTTT
>TRBV27|TRBJ2-1|-|TRBD2
CAARTSGSYNEQFF
TGTGCAGCAAGGACTAGCGGTTCCTACAATGAGCAGTTCTTC
>TRBV19|TRBJ2-4|-|-
CASSMIGENIQYF
TGTGCCAGTAGTATGATCGGGGAAAACATTCAGTACTTC
>TRBV6-6|TRBJ1-1|-|-
CASSYARGRGGTEAFF
TGTGCCAGCAGTTACGCGAGGGGCCGGGGAGGAACTGAAGCTTTCTTT
>TRBV6-5|TRBJ1-2|-|-
CASTDRSGTHQNTF
TGTGCCAGCACCGACCGTTCGGGGACACACCAAAACACCTTC
>TRBV6-1|TRBJ1-1|-|-
CASSAGYLVNTEAFF
TGTGCCAGCAGCGCAGGGTATCTCGTGAACACTGAAGCTTTCTTT
>TRBV15|TRBJ1-2|few|-
CATSRGEDFGGYTF
TGTGCCACCAGCAGAGGGGAGGATTTTGGTGGCTACACCTTC
>TRBV11-2|TRBJ2-5|-|-
CASSLGSRAKTQYF
TGTGCCAGCAGCTTAGGATCCAGGGCCAAGACCCAGTACTTC
>TRBV5-1|TRBJ1-1|-|-
CASSLAGGIDTEAFF
TGCGCCAGCAGCTTGGCCGGAGGGATTGACACTGAAGCTTTCTTT
>TRBV7-9|TRBJ2-7|few|TRBD2
CASDGEGLREQYF
TGTGCCAGTGATGGGGAGGGACTACGAGAGCAGTACTTC
>TRBV15|TRBJ1-5|once|TRBD1
CATSGDRVIGHQPQHF
TGTGCCACCAGCGGCGACAGGGTAATCGGCCATCAGCCCCAGCATTTT
>TRBV6-5|TRBJ2-3|once|TRBD2
CASSYSNLREGNTQYF
TGTGCCAGCAGTTACTCGAATTTGCGGGAGGGGAATACGCAGTATTTT
>TRBV28|TRBJ1-1|-|-
CASSQGKLNTEAFF
TGTGCCAGCAGCCAGGGGAAGCTGAACACTGAAGCTTTCTTT
>TRBV30|TRBJ2-7|-|TRBD2
CAWSAGGYEQYF
TGTGCCTGGAGTGCGGGAGGGTACGAGCAGTACTTC